Sequencing of this T cell receptor (beta chain) was carried out in a study of identical twins (TCRdb year 2016). About the full investigation: To test whether fetal clonotypes persist, this study deep-sequenced TCR alpha and beta repertoires from monozygotic twins, from unrelated adults of various ages, and from cord blood. To rule out contamination, replicate twin experiments were performed at different times with different library preparation protocols. Overall study outcomes, separate from this receptor: Compared with coincidental sharing between unrelated individuals, an excess of low generation-probability sequences was observed among out-of-frame TCR alpha sequences shared between twins. Conclusions relied on cross-sectional statistical analysis, since the same donors could not be followed over many years. Recombination models systematically underestimated out-of-frame TCR alpha sharing in monozygotic twins but agreed with sharing between unrelated individuals. Fewer insertions were carried by abundant cord blood beta clonotypes, a similar but weaker trend appeared in young adult naive repertoires, and no such trend appeared in memory repertoires. Zero-insertion analyses could be partly confounded by invariant T cells such as MAIT and iNKT, though diverse VJ usage argued against such confounding for most clonotypes. The excess sharing between twins in beta out-of-frame sequences was weaker because fewer shared sequences reduced the signal-to-noise ratio.

This clonotype was seen more than once but under ten times. The specificity of this receptor is unknown. No quality values exist for individual bases; no much larger clone is one base distant. Library preparation used 5' RACE. The sequencing machine was an Illumina HiSeq 2000. A universal primer binding site was added through template switching, and the final cDNA carried a unique molecular identifier so that TCR cDNA molecules could be counted accurately. Specific primers in the conserved constant-segment region were used to synthesize first-strand cDNA for TCR alpha and beta chains. To control for contamination, each cDNA library was double barcoded with a SMART-Mk sample barcode plus Illumina barcodes. TruSeq adapter sequences and Illumina sample barcodes were added in two successive PCR steps. TCR alpha and beta cDNA libraries were sequenced on the Illumina HiSeq platform with custom primers. The authors processed their data as follows. MiGEC was used to process raw reads and extract unique molecular identifiers, and MiXCR was used to find CDR3 positions. For each individual, recombination models were inferred using an EM algorithm with the repgenHMM and IGoR tools. Shared clonotype analysis was performed with the tcR package in R, normalizing sharing by the product of cloneset sizes. To study raw recombination free of thymic and clonal selection effects, out-of-frame nonproductive sequences were analyzed. The public reads were quality trimmed at Q25 with fastp and then assembled into clones with MiXCR by TCRdb, keeping productive beta chains. Rows with a matching CDR3 protein are joined into one entry that keeps the most common DNA and genes. V and J calls and clone size were set by TCRdb, not the authors. A total of about 530,000 distinct CDR3 sequences appear in this sample, roughly 15% of them only once. More than 0.4% of the sample goes to the ten largest clones.

Only healthy Caucasian donors were included. The twin cohort comprised three pairs of female monozygotic twins, all aged about 18 to 30 years. Positive isolation kits from Invitrogen were used to isolate CD4+ and CD8+ T cell populations. The sample was also linked to a second study, of yellow fever vaccine responses in identical twins. As the second publication notes: The authors reported that the T cell response to vaccination in identical twins appeared partly convergent and partly personalized. In identical twins, the study followed T cell clones that responded to the vaccine with precision.

The origin of this receptor is a young woman in good health. Sequencing was carried out using CD4+ T cells sorted from blood.

The DNA is as follows: TGCAGTGCTAGGCAAGGCGGGGATAACACCGGGGAGCTGTTTTTT. This codes for CSARQGGDNTGELFF. The V gene is TRBV20-1 and the J gene is TRBJ2-2, and perhaps TRBD2 as D gene, on 6 matching bases. V is reduced by 3 bases and J by 2 bases, leaving a spacing of 13 bases between them. As encoded in the germline V gene (reference sequence), CDR1 is DFQATT while CDR2 is SNEGSKA. From cysteine to phenylalanine, the CDR3 is 15 amino acids long. Here the CDR3 DNA is all that survives: 45 bases in frame from base 1.